The rows below give T cell receptor beta chains drawn from one sample of a study of blood T cell repertoires in COVID-19. Using immunoSEQ multiplex PCR, the repertoire was profiled, and TCRdb retains in-frame clones only, with some absent. The sample contains around 37,000 clones, less than 80% of which appear only once. The sample comprised peripheral blood. Receptors originate from a man between 65 and 85 years old with COVID-19, enrolled during active disease. CDR3s include the opening cysteine and the closing phenylalanine or tryptophan. The order of the fields is V gene, J gene, CDR3 protein.

>TRBV10-3|TRBJ2-7
CAISEASYEQYF
>TRBV27|TRBJ2-1
CASSLRSSYNEQFF
>TRBV27|TRBJ2-7
CASSLTSSGHYEQYF
>TRBV27|TRBJ2-1
CASSLGPSGAYNEQFF
>TRBV12-5|TRBJ1-3
CASEAGNGNTIYF
>TRBV29-1|TRBJ2-1
CSVGSQGSNEQFF
>TRBV5-1|TRBJ2-7
CASSNRQGPYEQYF
>TRBV5-1|TRBJ1-4
CASSYQGAQGNEKLFF
>TRBV5-1|TRBJ1-3
CASRFNNPHGTDGNTIYF
>TRBV28|TRBJ1-6
CASSSPQGILNSPLHF
>TRBV27|TRBJ1-2
CASSLSWTAYGYTF
>TRBV10-3|TRBJ1-5
CAISEFSPGQGTDQPQHF
>TRBV19|TRBJ2-7
CASSAGGYEQYF
>TRBV25-1|TRBJ1-6
CASSESWGTGGNSPLHF